This TCR beta chain was recorded in a study of T cells in Graves' hyperthyroidism and ophthalmopathy. V was clipped by 3 bases and J by 2 bases; unmatched bases: 5. The V gene's germline CDR1 is SNHLY and CDR2 FYNNEI. This CDR3 contains 15 residues. TCR beta CDR3 regions were amplified from RNA transcripts. TCR CDR3 underwent first-round RT-PCR with the HTBI primer set. TCRdb re-called the multiplex PCR reads through MiXCR, storing one row per CDR3 protein. The sample comprises hundreds of thousands of distinct CDR3 sequences, roughly 15% of which are singletons, and 10% rests with the top ten. This clonotype was recorded many times. Antigen unknown. Findings and limits, study-wide: Median prediction lead before ophthalmopathy onset was around 6.9 months with the model.

Graves' hyperthyroidism qualified as stable when ophthalmopathy did not progress within 18 months. Each patient was aged 18 to 65 and had newly diagnosed hyperthyroidism of under 2 months' duration. PBMCs were collected from an approximately 9.3 ml volume of fresh peripheral blood. The TCR was taken from a woman between 18 and 29 years old with Graves' hyperthyroidism. The V call is TRBV2, the J call TRBJ2-3, with 7 bases fitting TRBD1. The sequencing input was blood. The DNA for the CDR3 is TGTGCCAGCAGTGACAGGGGGTCGACCACAGATACGCAGTATTTT. It translates to CASSDRGSTTDTQYF.